Many counts were recorded for the clone carrying this T cell receptor (beta chain). Trimming took 1 base from V and 5 from J, leaving 12 bases between them. The length of the CDR3 is 14 residues. The V gene's germline CDR1 is SEHNR and CDR2 FQNEAQ (reference sequence). It was with a sample-barcoded 5' primer and a J-beta primer mix that a second PCR of roughly 6 to 12 cycles was run. Each CDR3 protein gets one entry after TCRdb re-called the 5' RACE reads with MiXCR. Of about 1,500,000 distinct CDR3 sequences listed, about 30% are singletons. This record comes from a study of blood T cells in healthy people across ages. About the research overall: With template switching, about one barcoded beta molecule was captured per two T cells.

The chain is built from TRBV7-9 and TRBJ2-7; D unresolved. This TCR was sampled from a woman under 40 in good health. The sequencing sample was made of blood. CDR3 residues: CASSLDRGKHEQYF. CDR3 DNA sequence: TGTGCCAGCAGCTTAGATCGAGGAAAACACGAGCAGTACTTC.